This TCR beta chain was observed in a study of cytomegalovirus exposure and HLA in healthy donors. In the PCR, 60 Vbeta and 13 Jbeta primers were used. Profiling relied on immunoSEQ multiplex PCR, and the TCRdb table lists in-frame clones only, not all of them. The sample totals around 31,000 clones. V shed 6 bases and J shed 5 bases, with 11 bases lying between them. Germline CDR1 LNHDA, CDR2 SQIVND (reference sequence). The length of the CDR3 is 13 residues. The sequence was collected from a man aged 25-40 years in good health and CMV-seronegative. The genes are TRBV19 and TRBJ2-1; D unresolved. The sample taken for sequencing was PBMCs. The CDR3 sequence is CASSQVYNNEQFF. In DNA, the CDR3 is TGTGCCAGTAGCCAAGTATACAACAATGAGCAGTTCTTC.